This TCR beta chain was captured in a study of cytomegalovirus exposure and HLA in healthy donors. Looked up from germline, CDR1 is WSHSY and CDR2 is SAAADI. This CDR3 has 14 residues. Trimming left V 0 bases short and J 5 bases short, with 7 bases between. Points on this clone: Its antigen is as yet unknown.

Study results and caveats: Cytomegalovirus status was reportedly diagnosed by the classifier with high specificity and sensitivity.

PCR amplification relied on 60 Vbeta primers (plus 13 Jbeta primers). Only in-frame clones appear in the TCRdb table, and some are missing; sequencing was by immunoSEQ multiplex PCR. This sample has around 150,000 clones; roughly 79% occur once, and the top ten carry roughly 10%. Sequencing was done on a sample of PBMCs. This chain uses TRBV10-2 with TRBJ1-4; D is unclear. This TCR was sampled from a young man in good health and CMV-seropositive. The CDR3 DNA reads TGCGCCAGCAGTGAGTCGGTTCTAAATGAAAAACTGTTTTTT. Its translation is CASSESVLNEKLFF.